The T cell receptor (beta chain) under discussion was sequenced for a study of cytomegalovirus exposure and HLA in healthy donors. Use of 60 Vbeta and 13 Jbeta primers characterized the PCR. TCRdb's copy holds only in-frame clones and misses some; the assay was immunoSEQ multiplex PCR. Here the sample spans around 200,000 clones, roughly 80% being singletons. CDR1 SNHLY and CDR2 FYNNEI come from the germline V gene. The CDR3 runs to 14 residues. This clone was detected only a few times. The sequenced material came from PBMCs. The chain combines TRBV2 with TRBJ2-5; 8 bases agree with TRBD1. The J call is uncertain, as TRBJ2-7 better fits the DNA end. The sequence was collected from a man aged 45-65 years in good health and CMV-seronegative. The CDR3 DNA reads TGTGCCAGCAGTGGGACAGGGAGATTTGGCGAGCAGTACTTC. Residues: CASSGTGRFGEQYF.